These 29 T cell receptor beta chains were sequenced from one sample in a study of T cell responses to AZD1222 COVID-19 vaccine (dated by TCRdb to the early 2020s). This specimen's time point label, per the study, means: about 28 days (+/-7) after the second vaccine dose. Libraries were constructed by the immunoSEQ multiplex PCR assay. This is the immuneACCESS table as TCRdb keeps it, with only in-frame sequences that have V and J called. A part of the clones is gone; compared with another copy, unresolved V genes explain less than half, and the rest is unexplained. The sample table records approximately 140,000 clones; 80% to 95% of these occur just once. In total, the top ten clones hold approximately 4.3% of the sample. The source was peripheral blood, collected 28 days after the second AZD1222 dose. The receptors stem from an adult who received the AZD1222 COVID-19 vaccine.

The chain carries TRBV5-1 and TRBJ2-2; D unclear. This CDR3 comprises 15 residues. V gave up 2 bases and J gave up 6 bases, with 14 bases separating them. Germline loops: CDR1 SGHRS, CDR2 YFSETQ. The CDR3 nucleotides are TGCGCCAGCAGCTTAGGGCTTTTGGATTCCGGGGAGCTGTTTTTT. This gives the protein CASSLGLLDSGELFF.

V usage is TRBV7-2 and J usage is TRBJ2-7; TRBD1 might be the D (6 bases). V was shortened by 5 bases and J by 0 bases, with 11 bases between the two germline ends. The CDR3 has 14 amino acids. Germline CDR1 is SGHTA and CDR2 is FQGNSA. For the CDR3, the DNA is TGTGCCAGCAGCACGGACAGAAACTCCTACGAGCAGTACTTC. Protein product: CASSTDRNSYEQYF.

The chain is built from TRBV6-5 and TRBJ1-6; TRBD1 aligns across 8 bases. The germline V gene has CDR1 MNHEY and CDR2 SVGAGI. This CDR3 region has 15 residues. The V and J ends lost 4 bases and 9 bases, in that order; junction bases with no gene match: 8. As DNA, the CDR3 is TGTGCCAGCAGTTTAGGAGGACAGGGAGGTTCACCCCTCCACTTT. Encoded protein: CASSLGGQGGSPLHF.

The J gene is TRBJ2-3, the V gene TRBV11-3; TRBD2 aligns across 7 bases. With 1 base clipped from V and 2 bases from J, the junction kept 3 bases outside the gene matches. This CDR3 region has 15 residues. Germline V gives CDR1 SGHNT, CDR2 YENEEA. The CDR3 DNA reads TGTGCCAGCAGCTTAGCCGCGGGGGACACAGATACGCAGTATTTT. This encodes CASSLAAGDTDTQYF.

The rearrangement joins TRBV6-2 or TRBV6-3 to TRBJ2-3; 9 bases are a match to TRBD1. Germline loops: CDR1 MNHEY, CDR2 SVGEGT. CDR3 length: 17 residues. V shed 6 bases and J 3 bases; nucleotides not matched to a gene: 13. The CDR3 sequence: CASSTYSGQGFTDTQYF. CDR3 bases: TGTGCCAGCAGCACTTATTCGGGACAGGGATTTACAGATACGCAGTATTTT.

As for this clone: Additional DNA sequences in this sample encode the identical CDR3. The genes are TRBV5-1 and TRBJ1-5; unclear D gene. Germline loops: CDR1 SGHRS, CDR2 YFSETQ. The V gene lost 4 bases and the J gene lost 0 bases, with 5 bases spanning the gap. There are 13 residues in the CDR3. CDR3 loop: CASSRDSNQPQHF. DNA of the CDR3: TGCGCCAGCAGCAGGGATAGCAATCAGCCCCAGCATTTT.

The rearrangement links TRBV29-1 to TRBJ1-5; D gene unclear. The CDR3 contains 13 residues. CDR1 is SQVTM, CDR2 ANQGSEA, per germline. V gave up 2 bases and J gave up 0 bases, with 5 bases separating them. In nucleotides, the CDR3 is TGCAGCGTTGAATTTAGTAGCAATCAGCCCCAGCATTTT. This encodes CSVEFSSNQPQHF.

This clone was seen once. The chain employs TRBV24-1 and TRBJ2-7; no clear D. This CDR3 is built from 13 residues. Germline V gene sequence: CDR1 KGHDR, CDR2 SFDVKD. Trimming stripped 3 bases from V and 2 bases from J, with 7 bases between. The CDR3 here is CATSDPWAYEQYF. The CDR3 DNA sequence: TGTGCCACCAGTGATCCCTGGGCCTACGAGCAGTACTTC.

The chain combines TRBV19 with TRBJ1-5; no definite D call. The CDR3 is made up of 13 amino acids. V lost 8 bases and J lost 7, with 15 bases in between. Germline values: CDR1 LNHDA, CDR2 SQIVND (reference sequence). In DNA form, the CDR3 reads TGTGCCAGTGTCCGGGCCGCAGGACAGCCCCAGCATTTT. Its translation: CASVRAAGQPQHF. Combining the CDR3 with reference TRBV19 and TRBJ1-5 gives the whole variable domain DGGITQSPKYLFRKEGQNVTLSCEQNLNHDAMYWYRQDPGQGLRLIYYSQIVNDFQKGDIAEGYSVSREKKESFPLTVTSAQKNPTAFYLCASVRAAGQPQHFGDGTRLSIL.

This rearrangement joins TRBV3-1 (or the pseudogene TRBV3-2) to TRBJ1-2, with unresolved D. V was trimmed by 2 bases and J by 1 base, leaving 17 bases between them. CDR3 size: 17 residues. CDR1 and CDR2 from the germline V gene are LGHDT and YNNKEL (reference sequence). The chain's CDR3 is CASSQFGKPVLNYGYTF. The CDR3 coding sequence is TGTGCCAGCAGCCAATTTGGTAAGCCAGTACTTAACTATGGCTACACCTTC.

The chain links TRBV19 to TRBJ1-5; D is perhaps TRBD1 (5 bases). This CDR3 comprises 14 residues. V was trimmed by 5 bases and J by 1 base, leaving 9 bases between them. CDR1 and CDR2 from the germline V gene are LNHDA and SQIVND (reference sequence). The CDR3 sequence: CASSQGGSNQPQHF. The CDR3 DNA is TGTGCCAGTAGTCAGGGTGGGAGCAATCAGCCCCAGCATTTT.

V gene TRBV3-1 (or the pseudogene TRBV3-2) combines with J gene TRBJ2-7; 12 bases are shared with TRBD2. The CDR3 extends over 18 amino acids. J lost 2 bases, V lost 1 base, and 9 bases had no gene match. Germline CDR1 LGHDT, CDR2 YNNKEL (reference sequence). The CDR3 reads CASSQVSWLAGGPYEQYF. The CDR3 DNA reads TGTGCCAGCAGCCAAGTTTCCTGGCTAGCGGGGGGGCCCTACGAGCAGTACTTC.

This rearrangement joins TRBV5-5 to TRBJ1-2; 8 positions agree with TRBD1. The V and J ends lost 3 bases and 8 bases, in that order; junction bases with no gene match: 12. This CDR3 contains 15 residues. Germline lookup yields CDR1 SGHKS and CDR2 YYEKEE (reference sequence). CDR3 DNA: TGTGCCAGCAGCTCTCACCCCGACAGGGGAGGCGGCTACACCTTC. It encodes CASSSHPDRGGGYTF.

V usage is TRBV5-4 and J usage is TRBJ2-7, with D possibly being TRBD1 (5 bases). V shed 3 bases and J shed 2 bases, with 15 bases lying between them. Germline V gene data show CDR1 as SGHNT and CDR2 as YYREEE (reference sequence). This CDR3 has 15 amino acids. The DNA for the CDR3 is TGTGCCAGCAGCTCCGGCCAGGGATTTCCCTACGAGCAGTACTTC. This codes for CASSSGQGFPYEQYF. Combining the CDR3 with reference TRBV5-4 and TRBJ2-7 gives the whole variable domain ETGVTQSPTHLIKTRGQQVTLRCSSQSGHNTVSWYQQALGQGPQFIFQYYREEENGRGNFPPRFSGLQFPNYSSELNVNALELDDSALYLCASSSGQGFPYEQYFGPGTRLTVT.

V usage is TRBV5-1 and J usage is TRBJ2-1; the match to TRBD1 covers 12 bases. From germline, CDR1 is SGHRS and CDR2 YFSETQ. Trimming at V came to 3 bases and at J to 4 bases, leaving 5 bases not matched to a gene. This CDR3 is 16 amino acids long. CDR3 residues: CASSSGTGGRYNEQFF. CDR3 sequence (DNA): TGCGCCAGCAGCTCCGGGACAGGGGGCCGGTACAATGAGCAGTTCTTC.

The chain employs TRBV5-8 and TRBJ2-1; 10 nucleotides match TRBD2. V was pared by 9 bases and J by 9 bases, with 9 bases of the junction left unmatched. The CDR3 length is 13 residues. The germline V gene has CDR1 SGHTS and CDR2 YDEGEE. CDR3 nucleotide sequence: TGTGCCAAAAGCGGGAGGGCCCGCAGTGAGCAGTTCTTC. It encodes CAKSGRARSEQFF. The variable domain in full, with the rest retrieved from reference TRBV5-8 and TRBJ2-1, is EAGVTQSPTHLIKTRGQQATLRCSPISGHTSVYWYQQALGLGLQFLLWYDEGEERNRGNFPPRFSGRQFPNYSSELNVNALELEDSALYLCAKSGRARSEQFFGPGTRLTVL.

The genes are TRBV19 and TRBJ1-3, with D maybe TRBD1 (5 bases). Trimming pared 1 base from V and 4 bases from J, leaving 8 bases between. Germline assignment: CDR1 LNHDA and CDR2 SQIVND (reference sequence). The CDR3 is 14 residues long. The CDR3 protein is CASSIAGTGNTIYF. CDR3 bases: TGTGCCAGTAGTATAGCCGGGACGGGAAACACCATATATTTT.

The CDR3, as DNA: TGCGCCAGCAGCTTGGTACAGAGCTCCTACAATGAGCAGTTCTTC. Amino acid sequence: CASSLVQSSYNEQFF. The chain is built from TRBV5-1 and TRBJ2-1; D is undetermined. Trimming removed 0 bases from V and 0 bases from J, with 7 bases in between. Germline loops: CDR1 SGHRS, CDR2 YFSETQ. The CDR3 runs to 15 residues.

V usage is TRBV11-2 and J usage is TRBJ2-5; D is undetermined. The CDR3 is 11 residues long. Germline V CDR1 and CDR2: SGHAT, FQNNGV. V gave up 0 bases and J gave up 7 bases, with 3 bases separating them. The CDR3 protein is CASSLEGTQYF. The CDR3 DNA is TGTGCCAGCAGCTTAGAGGGGACCCAGTACTTC.

The chain links TRBV5-8 to TRBJ1-6; the match to TRBD1 covers 10 bases. Germline V gene sequence: CDR1 SGHTS, CDR2 YDEGEE. With V trimmed by 5 bases and J by 8 bases, 7 bases remained unmatched. The CDR3 is made up of 15 amino acids. CDR3 sequence: CASSVPGQGYSPLHF. The CDR3 DNA sequence: TGTGCCAGCAGTGTTCCGGGACAGGGGTATTCACCCCTCCACTTT.

CDR3 in amino acids: CATRGDRKNTEAFF. CDR3 bases: TGTGCCACCAGGGGGGACAGAAAGAACACTGAAGCTTTCTTT. The J gene is TRBJ1-1, the V gene TRBV24-1, with 7 bases lining up with TRBD1. Germline trimming cut 7 bases from V and 1 base from J; bases unmatched to any gene: 5. This CDR3 comprises 14 residues. Germline values: CDR1 KGHDR, CDR2 SFDVKD.

This chain connects TRBV2 to TRBJ2-3; D is unclear. V was clipped by 2 bases and J by 4 bases, with 4 bases between them. The CDR3 consists of 12 residues. Per the germline V gene, CDR1 is SNHLY and CDR2 is FYNNEI. The CDR3 sequence: CASSESPDTQYF. Here the CDR3 DNA reads TGTGCCAGCAGTGAATCCCCAGATACGCAGTATTTT. Together with reference TRBV2 and TRBJ2-3, the CDR3 gives the full variable domain: EPEVTQTPSHQVTQMGQEVILRCVPISNHLYFYWYRQILGQKVEFLVSFYNNEISEKSEIFDDQFSVERPDGSNFTLKIRSTKLEDSAMYFCASSESPDTQYFGPGTRLTVL.

The rearrangement links TRBV6-2 or TRBV6-3 to TRBJ2-6; D is ambiguous. There are 16 residues in the CDR3. The V gene's germline CDR1 is MNHEY and CDR2 SVGEGT. Trimming removed 0 bases from V and 0 bases from J, with 6 bases in between. The DNA for the CDR3 is TGTGCCAGCAGTTACTCGAGTGCCTCTGGGGCCAACGTCCTGACTTTC. It specifies CASSYSSASGANVLTF.

This chain connects TRBV2 to TRBJ1-2; weak D call: TRBD1 (6 bases). The CDR3 length is 12 residues. Trimming pared 5 bases from V and 4 bases from J, leaving 8 bases between. Germline CDR1 reads SNHLY; CDR2 reads FYNNEI. The CDR3 reads CASSPGVYGYTF. In DNA form, the CDR3 reads TGTGCCAGCAGTCCAGGGGTCTATGGCTACACCTTC. The entire variable domain, with the rest obtained from reference TRBV2 and TRBJ1-2, is as follows: EPEVTQTPSHQVTQMGQEVILRCVPISNHLYFYWYRQILGQKVEFLVSFYNNEISEKSEIFDDQFSVERPDGSNFTLKIRSTKLEDSAMYFCASSPGVYGYTFGSGTRLTVV.

This clone was recorded once. This chain links TRBV19 with TRBJ2-2; D is ambiguous. V lost 8 bases, J lost 0 bases, and 16 bases lay in between. In germline, CDR1 is LNHDA, CDR2 SQIVND (reference sequence). This CDR3 is built from 16 residues. The CDR3 protein is CASSRWAHANTGELFF. The CDR3 region has the DNA TGTGCCAGTTCCCGTTGGGCCCACGCGAACACCGGGGAGCTGTTTTTT.

This chain links TRBV6-6 with TRBJ1-5; D is undetermined. The V gene's germline CDR1 is MNHNY and CDR2 SVGAGI (reference sequence). This CDR3 is built from 12 residues. V shed 8 bases and J shed 1 base, with 6 bases lying between them. The CDR3 DNA sequence: TGTGCCAGCGGGGAGAGCAATCAGCCCCAGCATTTT. Residues: CASGESNQPQHF.

This chain uses TRBV4-1 with TRBJ1-5, with a tentative D call TRBD1 (6 bases). CDR3 length: 15 amino acids. Trimming took 3 bases from V and 0 from J, leaving 9 bases between them. The germline V gene has CDR1 MGHRA and CDR2 YSYEKL. DNA of the CDR3: TGCGCCAGCAGCCAGGGACAACATAGCAATCAGCCCCAGCATTTT. This codes for CASSQGQHSNQPQHF.

V usage is TRBV28 and J usage is TRBJ2-2; tentatively, D is TRBD1 (6 bases). Germline CDR1 and CDR2: MDHEN and SYDVKM. This CDR3 is built from 15 residues. Deletions cut 3 bases from V and 6 bases from J, with 14 bases between. In DNA, the CDR3 is TGTGCCAGCAGTTTCTTGGCAGGGGTCGCCGGGGAGCTGTTTTTT. Translated, it gives CASSFLAGVAGELFF. The full variable domain, rest sourced from reference TRBV28 and TRBJ2-2, is DVKVTQSSRYLVKRTGEKVFLECVQDMDHENMFWYRQDPGLGLRLIYFSYDVKMKEKGDIPEGYSVSREKKERFSLILESASTNQTSMYLCASSFLAGVAGELFFGEGSRLTVL.

The chain uses TRBV9 and TRBJ1-4; D is ambiguous. V dropped 0 bases and J dropped 8 bases, with 8 bases sitting between them. Germline-derived CDR1 and CDR2 are SGDLS and YYNGEE. The CDR3 contains 13 residues. The CDR3: CASSVGQSEKLFF. As DNA, the CDR3 is TGTGCCAGCAGCGTAGGTCAGAGCGAAAAACTGTTTTTT.